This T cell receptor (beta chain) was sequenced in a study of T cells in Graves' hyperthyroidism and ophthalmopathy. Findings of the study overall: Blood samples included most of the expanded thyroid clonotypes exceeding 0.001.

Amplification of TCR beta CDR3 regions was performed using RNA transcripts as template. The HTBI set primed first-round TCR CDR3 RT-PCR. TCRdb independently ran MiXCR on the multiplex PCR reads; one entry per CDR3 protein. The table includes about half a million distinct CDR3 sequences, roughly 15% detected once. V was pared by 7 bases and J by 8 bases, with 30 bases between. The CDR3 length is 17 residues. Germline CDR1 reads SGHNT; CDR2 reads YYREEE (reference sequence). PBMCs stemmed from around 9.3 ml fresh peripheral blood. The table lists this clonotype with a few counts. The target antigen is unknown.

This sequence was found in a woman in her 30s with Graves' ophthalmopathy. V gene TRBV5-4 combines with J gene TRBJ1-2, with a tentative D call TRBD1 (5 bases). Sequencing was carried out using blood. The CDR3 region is CASRKPGLQLSGEGYTF. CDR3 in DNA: TGTGCCAGCCGGAAACCGGGACTCCAGCTTTCCGGGGAGGGCTACACCTTC. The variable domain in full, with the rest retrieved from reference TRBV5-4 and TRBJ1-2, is ETGVTQSPTHLIKTRGQQVTLRCSSQSGHNTVSWYQQALGQGPQFIFQYYREEENGRGNFPPRFSGLQFPNYSSELNVNALELDDSALYLCASRKPGLQLSGEGYTFGSGTRLTVV.